A single sample is the source of the 15 T cell receptor beta chains below, sequenced in a study of tumor and adjacent non-tumor tissue in lung cancer. A modified ARM-PCR protocol with three rounds of nested PCR amplified TCRbeta. TCRdb itself ran the multiplex PCR reads through MiXCR, one entry per CDR3 protein. Of tens of thousands of distinct CDR3 sequences listed, about 61% were seen once; the top ten hold 20% to 25%. This sample's RNA came from whole unsorted tissue. Input material: lung tumor tissue. These TCRs come from a man aged 50-60 years with non-small cell lung cancer.

A note on this clonotype: The CDR3 ends on some other residue instead of the conserved phenylalanine or tryptophan, so this is likely a read error. V and J are TRBV11-2 and TRBJ1-1, with 9 nucleotides matching TRBD1. Germline lookup yields CDR1 SGHAT and CDR2 FQNNGV. V lost 8 bases to trimming and J lost 7 bases; unmatched junction nucleotides: 14. The CDR3 spans 15 residues. This chain's CDR3 is CASGTMTGGEGEAFL. The CDR3 region has the DNA TGTGCCAGCGGCACGATGACAGGGGGAGAGGGTGAAGCTTTCCTT.

This chain uses TRBV11-1 with TRBJ2-3; D unresolved. The CDR3 has 15 residues. The ends were cut back, 1 base at V and 5 bases at J, with 13 bases in the middle. CDR1 is SGHAT and CDR2 is FQDESV in the germline V gene (reference sequence). CDR3 in amino acids: CASSLGQSGIDTQYF. DNA of the CDR3: TGTGCCAGCAGCTTAGGGCAGTCTGGCATAGATACGCAGTATTTT.

The table lists this clonotype with a few counts. A much larger clone lies one base from this, so it may be a read error. The chain employs TRBV7-8 and TRBJ2-7; 9 positions agree with TRBD2. With 7 bases clipped from V and 2 bases from J, the junction kept 12 bases outside the gene matches. This CDR3 has 16 amino acids. The germline gives CDR1 SGHVS, CDR2 FQNEAQ. CDR3 nucleotides: TGTGCCAGCAACCGATCGATGGGACTAGCCACCTACGAGCAGTACTTC. Amino acid sequence: CASNRSMGLATYEQYF.

This clonotype is classed as medium-sized. The rearrangement joins TRBV7-8 to TRBJ2-7, with 8 bases lining up with TRBD2. The germline V gene has CDR1 SGHVS and CDR2 FQNEAQ. Trimming at V came to 4 bases and at J to 3 bases, leaving 8 bases not matched to a gene. This CDR3 has 15 residues. CDR3 region: CASSYVAGPLYEQYF. The CDR3, as DNA: TGTGCCAGCAGCTATGTAGCGGGGCCACTCTACGAGCAGTACTTC.

In its sample, this clonotype was seen a few times. This sequence joins TRBV6-5 and TRBJ1-4, with D unclear. The CDR3 length is 15 residues. V was pared by 8 bases and J by 3 bases, with 16 bases between. CDR1 and CDR2 (germline): MNHEY, SVGAGI. CDR3 protein: CASAPSGAPNEKLFF. The CDR3 nucleotides are TGTGCCAGCGCACCCTCGGGAGCACCTAATGAAAAACTGTTTTTT.

Regarding this clonotype: One end of the junction is discordant with germline, which a read error may explain. The chain joins TRBV11-3 to TRBJ2-3, with 12 nucleotides matching TRBD2. The CDR3 extends over 16 amino acids. Per germline, CDR1 SGHNT and CDR2 YENEEA. CDR3 amino acids: CAGSPGTSGFTDTHYF. As DNA, the CDR3 is TGTGCCGGCAGCCCAGGGACTAGCGGGTTTACGGATACGCACTATTTT.

This clonotype was seen a few times. One junction end disagrees with the germline gene, perhaps due to a read error. This chain uses TRBV10-3 with TRBJ2-3; TRBD2 aligns across 10 bases. Germline CDR1 reads ENHRY; CDR2 reads SYGVKD. There are 16 residues in the CDR3. The CDR3 is CDISLTSGASTDTHYF. Written as DNA, the CDR3 is TGTGACATCAGCCTAACTAGCGGGGCTAGCACAGATACGCACTATTTT.

Of note for this clonotype: A much larger clone is a single base away; this may be a read error. The chain recombines TRBV29-1 with TRBJ1-5; 7 bases are shared with TRBD1. The CDR3 extends over 14 amino acids. Per germline, CDR1 SQVTM and CDR2 ANQGSEA. The CDR3 coding sequence is TGCAGCGTCGGACAGGTGTATAGCAATCAGTCCCAGCATTTT. As protein: CSVGQVYSNQSQHF.

V usage is TRBV6-5 and J usage is TRBJ2-1; the match to TRBD2 covers 8 bases. Trimming took 7 bases from V and 8 from J; bases not matched to a gene: 16. The germline V gene encodes CDR1 MNHEY and CDR2 SVGAGI. The CDR3 covers 16 residues. CDR3 in amino acids: CASNYSVTSGNDEQFF. The DNA of the CDR3 is TGTGCCAGCAACTACTCGGTTACTAGCGGTAACGATGAGCAGTTCTTC.

This chain links TRBV11-2 with TRBJ2-5; D tentatively fits TRBD1 or TRBD2 (5 bases each). CDR1 SGHAT and CDR2 FQNNGV come from the germline V gene. The CDR3 consists of 14 residues. The germline V and J ends were trimmed by 8 bases and 4 bases, with 17 bases remaining between them. The CDR3 DNA sequence: TGTGCCAGCGGGTCCGGGGCCGTGGGAGAGACCCAGTACTTC. As protein: CASGSGAVGETQYF.

Comments on this clonotype: With a much larger clone just one base away, this may be a read error. The CDR3 does not end in the conserved phenylalanine or tryptophan, so this is likely a read error. The chain links TRBV4-2 to TRBJ1-6, with D perhaps matching TRBD1 (6 bases). Germline-derived CDR1 and CDR2 are LGHNA and YNFKEQ. The CDR3 has 18 amino acids. Trimming took 1 base from V and 8 from J, leaving 21 bases between them. The CDR3 is CASSQAVLQQGVHSPLHL. DNA of the CDR3: TGTGCCAGCAGCCAAGCGGTCCTGCAACAGGGAGTCCATTCACCCCTCCACCTT.

This clonotype has just a few counts. V and J are TRBV11-2 and TRBJ2-6; D is unclear. Trimming left V 3 bases short and J 3 bases short, with 15 bases between. This CDR3 is built from 17 residues. CDR1 is SGHAT, CDR2 FQNNGV, per germline. Written as DNA, the CDR3 is TGTGCCAGCAGCTTGGGAACCACATGGTTTGGGGCCAACGTCCTGACTTTC. Translating gives CASSLGTTWFGANVLTF. Supplemented by reference TRBV11-2 and TRBJ2-6, the full variable domain reads EAGVAQSPRYKIIEKRQSVAFWCNPISGHATLYWYQQILGQGPKLLIQFQNNGVVDDSQLPKDRFSAERLKGVDSTLKIQPAKLEDSAVYLCASSLGTTWFGANVLTFGAGSRLTVL.

A word on this clonotype: One end of the junction is discordant with germline, which a read error may explain. The chain is built from TRBV5-4 and TRBJ2-7; the match to TRBD1 covers 10 bases. In germline, CDR1 is SGHNT, CDR2 YYREEE (reference sequence). The CDR3 is made up of 14 amino acids. The CDR3 DNA sequence: TGTGCCAGCAGCTCGACAGGGGGCGTCTACGAGAAGTATTTC. Encoded protein: CASSSTGGVYEKYF.

About this clonotype: At one end the junction does not follow the germline gene, possibly because of a read error. The V gene is TRBV6-2 or TRBV6-3, the J gene TRBJ2-5, with TRBD2 matching over 8 bases. The germline gives CDR1 MNHEY, CDR2 SVGEGT. The CDR3 spans 15 residues. DNA of the CDR3: TGTGCCATCAGTTTGGGACTAGTGGGACAAGAGACCCAGTACTTC. Encoded protein: CAISLGLVGQETQYF.

This clonotype was seen only once. Because the CDR3 is missing its conserved closing phenylalanine or tryptophan, this is likely a read error. The limits of the CDR3 on the DNA are not certain, so only TCRdb's listed CDR3 is given. The rearrangement joins TRBV29-1 to TRBJ2-6. The CDR3 numbers 14 amino acids, ends counted. Germline V gene sequence: CDR1 SQVTM, CDR2 ANQGSEA. The CDR3 loop is CSVGELGGANVTTY.